These T cell receptor beta chains were read from a single sample in a study of human T cells and chemical hapten exposure. Each CDR3 protein gets one entry after TCRdb re-called the RACE reads with MiXCR. The sample records around 100,000 distinct CDR3 sequences, 11% being singletons. Sample: whole blood, taken in connection with sensitization to the hapten diphenylcyclopropenone (DPC). Every receptor here comes from a woman between 35 and 50 years old with alopecia areata. Some clones in this sample may be carry-over from other donors' samples. Both conserved end residues are part of each CDR3. The order of the fields is V gene, D gene, J gene, clone size, CDR3 protein, CDR3 DNA. The D gene is left open where the match is weak. Some rows have no size entry. The others give once, few or many, or a class for an expanded clone.

V: TRBV5-1; D: TRBD1; J: TRBJ2-3; size: many; CDR3: CASRPPGTDFTDTQYF; DNA: TGCGCCAGCAGACCCCCCGGGACAGACTTCACAGATACGCAGTATTTT
V: TRBV11-2; D: .; J: TRBJ2-7; size: medium-sized; CDR3: CASSSISYEQYF; DNA: TGTGCCAGCAGCTCGATCAGCTACGAGCAGTACTTC
V: TRBV6-2/TRBV6-3; D: .; J: TRBJ2-1; size: many; CDR3: CASKGRDFYRFF; DNA: TGTGCCAGCAAAGGGCGGGACTTTTATCGGTTCTTC
V: TRBV19; D: .; J: TRBJ1-2; size: many; CDR3: CATQWVGGYTF; DNA: TGTGCCACCCAATGGGTTGGCGGCTACACCTTC
V: TRBV19; D: TRBD1; J: TRBJ2-1; size: many; CDR3: CASRGGTGDYNEQFF; DNA: TGTGCCAGTAGAGGCGGGACAGGGGACTACAATGAGCAGTTCTTC
V: TRBV3-1; D: .; J: TRBJ1-6; size: .; CDR3: CASSRRGAYNSPLHF; DNA: TGTGCCAGCAGCCGTCGGGGGGCCTATAATTCACCCCTCCACTTT
V: TRBV6-2/TRBV6-3; D: .; J: TRBJ2-3; size: .; CDR3: CASSSPESPQYSDTQYF; DNA: TGTGCCAGCAGTTCGCCTGAGTCTCCACAATACTCAGATACGCAGTATTTT
V: TRBV27; D: TRBD1; J: TRBJ1-2; size: many; CDR3: CASSTGGRDYGYTF; DNA: TGTGCCAGCAGTACAGGGGGCCGGGACTATGGCTACACCTTC
V: TRBV18; D: .; J: TRBJ2-1; size: .; CDR3: CASSPPRGGGKTYNEQFF; DNA: TGTGCCAGCTCACCGCCAAGGGGCGGGGGCAAAACCTACAATGAGCAGTTCTTC
V: TRBV7-8; D: TRBD1; J: TRBJ1-6; size: .; CDR3: CASSIWGGTDNSPLHF; DNA: TGTGCCAGCAGCATATGGGGGGGGACAGATAATTCACCCCTCCACTTT
V: TRBV11-3; D: .; J: TRBJ1-5; size: few; CDR3: CASSATAGPQHF; DNA: TGTGCCAGCAGCGCCACAGCGGGACCCCAGCATTTT
V: TRBV10-1; D: .; J: TRBJ2-2; size: many; CDR3: CASRETANTGELFF; DNA: TGCGCCAGCAGGGAGACAGCGAACACCGGGGAGCTGTTTTTT
V: TRBV30; D: TRBD2; J: TRBJ2-7; size: many; CDR3: CAWSVGGTAPEQYF; DNA: TGTGCCTGGAGTGTGGGGGGGACGGCCCCCGAGCAGTACTTC
V: TRBV19; D: .; J: TRBJ1-5; size: many; CDR3: CASSQGAGVQPQHF; DNA: TGTGCCAGTAGCCAAGGGGCAGGGGTTCAGCCCCAGCATTTT
V: TRBV4-3; D: TRBD1; J: TRBJ1-1; size: many; CDR3: CASSQEGRGAEAFF; DNA: TGCGCCAGCAGCCAAGAAGGCAGGGGGGCTGAAGCTTTCTTT
V: TRBV12-3/TRBV12-4; D: TRBD1; J: TRBJ1-5; size: few; CDR3: CASRSGQQPQHF; DNA: TGTGCCAGCAGATCGGGACAGCAGCCCCAGCATTTT
V: TRBV5-1; D: TRBD1; J: TRBJ2-1; size: many; CDR3: CASSKGQGANEQFF; DNA: TGCGCCAGCAGCAAGGGACAGGGGGCGAATGAGCAGTTCTTC
V: TRBV29-1; D: .; J: TRBJ1-1; size: .; CDR3: CSVEDVWGNTEAFF; DNA: TGCAGCGTTGAAGATGTCTGGGGCAACACTGAAGCTTTCTTT
V: TRBV6-5; D: .; J: TRBJ2-1; size: many; CDR3: CASKSSYNEQFF; DNA: TGTGCCAGCAAAAGCTCCTACAATGAGCAGTTCTTC
V: TRBV9; D: .; J: TRBJ2-7; size: .; CDR3: CASSVGAVGTDTYEQYF; DNA: TGTGCCAGCAGCGTAGGCGCTGTAGGGACGGATACCTACGAGCAGTACTTC
V: TRBV3-1; D: TRBD2; J: TRBJ2-7; size: many; CDR3: CASSRGGGREQYF; DNA: TGTGCCAGCAGCCGCGGGGGGGGCCGGGAGCAGTACTTC
V: TRBV7-8; D: TRBD1; J: TRBJ1-4; size: few; CDR3: CASSPRQGGTNEKLFF; DNA: TGTGCCAGCAGCCCCCGACAGGGAGGGACAAATGAAAAACTGTTTTTT
V: TRBV30; D: .; J: TRBJ2-2; size: many; CDR3: CAWRPSGTGELFF; DNA: TGTGCCTGGAGACCATCAGGGACCGGGGAGCTGTTTTTT
V: TRBV7-2; D: TRBD1; J: TRBJ1-3; size: many; CDR3: CASSQGGSGNTIYF; DNA: TGTGCCAGCAGCCAGGGGGGCTCTGGAAACACCATATATTTT
V: TRBV20-1; D: .; J: TRBJ1-2; size: .; CDR3: CSARVQTGYGYTF; DNA: TGCAGTGCTAGAGTTCAAACAGGTTATGGCTACACCTTC